This T cell receptor beta chain was observed in a study of memory CD4+ T cells and cytomegalovirus serostatus. Method: immunoSEQ multiplex PCR; TCRdb's copy keeps in-frame clones and lacks some. The sample holds about 41,000 clones; 75% to 85% are singletons and the top ten take approximately 0.79%. The CDR3 length is 15 residues. Germline V gives CDR1 MNHNS, CDR2 SASEGT. Losses at the gene ends were 4 bases for V and 0 bases for J; bases not matched to a gene: 3. The sort gate was single viable CD3+CD4+CD8-CD45RO+ cells for memory CD4+ T cells. This sequence joins TRBV6-1 and TRBJ2-1, with 7 bases fitting TRBD2. The origin of this receptor is an adult in good health and CMV-seronegative. What was sequenced was memory CD4+ T cells from blood. CDR3 nucleotide sequence: TGTGCCAGCAGTGGGGGACTAATCTCCTACAATGAGCAGTTCTTC. Encoded protein: CASSGGLISYNEQFF.